Listed here are 19 T cell receptor beta chains from one sample, sequenced in a study of T cells in localized non-small cell lung cancer. Sequencing used immunoSEQ multiplex PCR; TCRdb keeps in-frame clones, though not all of them. The sample lists under 55,000 clones; 60% to 85% were seen once. Sample: PBMCs, taken before any cancer treatment. These receptors were collected from a woman aged 40 to 75 with stage II lung adenocarcinoma.

The genes are TRBV23-1 and TRBJ2-7, with 7 bases aligning to TRBD1. TRBV23-1 is an open reading frame, and its role is uncertain. The CDR3 has 13 amino acids. J gave up 3 bases and V 11 bases, and 10 bases lay outside the gene matches. The CDR3 here is CARAQGKDYEQYF. The DNA of the CDR3 is TGCGCCCGGGCACAGGGGAAAGACTACGAGCAGTACTTC.

The chain uses TRBV11-2 and TRBJ2-7; no clear D gene. The CDR3 covers 11 residues. The ends were cut back, 5 bases at V and 1 base at J, with 3 bases in the middle. Per germline, CDR1 SGHAT and CDR2 FQNNGV. The DNA of the CDR3 is TGTGCCAGCAGCATATCCTACGAGCAGTACTTC. Translation gives CASSISYEQYF.

J is TRBJ2-3 and V is TRBV5-1; D unresolved. This CDR3 comprises 14 residues. The V gene lost 6 bases and the J gene lost 2 bases, with 13 bases spanning the gap. The germline CDR1 and CDR2 sequences are SGHRS and YFSETQ. CDR3 DNA: TGCGCCAGCAAGAAGGAGACAATCACAGATACGCAGTATTTT. This gives the protein CASKKETITDTQYF.

CDR3 residues: CASSLDGNYGYTF. For the CDR3, the DNA is TGTGCCAGCAGTTTGGACGGCAACTATGGCTACACCTTC. The chain employs TRBV7-9 and TRBJ1-2; no definite D call. Germline assignment: CDR1 SEHNR and CDR2 FQNEAQ (reference sequence). This CDR3 has 13 amino acids. Trimming stripped 6 bases from V and 2 bases from J, with 10 bases between.

In this sample, this clone turned up once. The chain joins TRBV6-5 to TRBJ1-2, with a tentative D call TRBD1 (6 bases). CDR1 is MNHEY, CDR2 SVGAGI, per germline. The CDR3 spans 14 residues. V gave up 7 bases and J gave up 3 bases, with 15 bases separating them. CDR3 DNA sequence: TGTGCCAGCAACCCGACAGGCGGCTACTATGGCTACACCTTC. As protein: CASNPTGGYYGYTF.

The CDR3 region has the DNA TGTGCCAGCAGTATTAGCAGGGTTGAAAAACTGTTTTTT. It yields the protein CASSISRVEKLFF. The chain combines TRBV6-5 with TRBJ1-4, with D possibly matching TRBD1 (5 bases). The V end lost 5 bases, the J end lost 7 bases, and 11 bases lay between the germline ends. This CDR3 has 13 residues. In germline, CDR1 is MNHEY, CDR2 SVGAGI.

This chain connects TRBV29-1 to TRBJ2-1, with D maybe TRBD1 (6 bases). CDR1 is SQVTM and CDR2 is ANQGSEA in the germline V gene. CDR3 length equals 14 residues. V lost 6 bases, J lost 0 bases, and 12 bases lay in between. CDR3 DNA sequence: TGCAGCGTACGACAGGTCGGCTCCTACAATGAGCAGTTCTTC. Translating it yields CSVRQVGSYNEQFF.

The chain recombines TRBV4-3 with TRBJ1-6; D is uncertain. This CDR3 contains 13 residues. The V end was cut by 0 bases, the J end by 10 bases, with 7 bases between. Germline V gene sequence: CDR1 LGHNA, CDR2 YSLEER. CDR3 in DNA: TGCGCCAGCAGCCAAGAAGGCATATCACCCCTCCACTTT. This codes for CASSQEGISPLHF.

This CDR3 is CASSQSNRGVEGSPLHF. The CDR3 DNA is TGTGCCAGCAGCCAATCCAATCGGGGGGTAGAAGGTTCACCCCTCCACTTT. The gene calls are TRBV16 and TRBJ1-6, with TRBD1 as a possible D gene (5 bases). The germline CDR1 and CDR2 sequences are KGHSY and FQNENV. V lost 0 bases and J 9 bases, leaving 18 bases between the germline ends. The CDR3 has 17 amino acids. The variable domain in full, completed from reference TRBV16 and TRBJ1-6, reads GEEVAQTPKHLVRGEGQKAKLYCAPIKGHSYVFWYQQVLKNEFKFLISFQNENVFDETGMPKERFSAKCLPNSPCSLEIQATKLEDSAVYFCASSQSNRGVEGSPLHFGNGTRLTVT.

This chain joins TRBV5-6 and TRBJ1-2; unclear D gene. V was pared by 0 bases and J by 4 bases, with 13 bases between. CDR1 and CDR2 (germline): SGHDT, YYEEEE. The CDR3 is 15 amino acids. The CDR3 nucleotides are TGTGCCAGCAGCTTGGAAGGCAGGATTAGCTATGGCTACACCTTC. Amino acids: CASSLEGRISYGYTF.

This clone was seen a handful of times. The chain combines TRBV25-1 with TRBJ1-6; tentative D call: TRBD1 (6 bases). This CDR3 is built from 13 residues. V lost 4 bases, J lost 10 bases, and 11 bases lay in between. The V gene's germline CDR1 is MGHDK and CDR2 SYGVNS. The CDR3 loop reads CASSATGSSPLHF. CDR3 nucleotides: TGTGCCAGCAGTGCTACAGGGAGCTCACCCCTCCACTTT.

The chain joins TRBV9 to TRBJ2-7; weak D call: TRBD1 (6 bases). Between the trimmed V and J ends, which lost 5 bases and 3 bases, there was a span of 9 bases. Germline-derived CDR1 and CDR2 are SGDLS and YYNGEE. The CDR3 covers 12 residues. The CDR3 DNA reads TGTGCCAGCAGTGAGGGGGACTACGAGCAGTACTTC. Translated, it gives CASSEGDYEQYF. Drawing the rest from reference TRBV9 and TRBJ2-7, the complete variable domain is DSGVTQTPKHLITATGQRVTLRCSPRSGDLSVYWYQQSLDQGLQFLIQYYNGEERAKGNILERFSAQQFPDLHSELNLSSLELGDSALYFCASSEGDYEQYFGPGTRLTVT.

This chain joins TRBV30 and TRBJ1-2; D is ambiguous. The CDR3 covers 12 residues. V lost 3 bases to trimming and J lost 4 bases, with 9 bases between them. Germline V gives CDR1 GTSNPN, CDR2 SVGIG (reference sequence). CDR3 nucleotides: TGTGCCTGGAGCGCCGAACTCTATGGCTACACCTTC. It yields the protein CAWSAELYGYTF.

The chain is built from TRBV10-1 and TRBJ2-3; possibly TRBD2 for D (6 bases). Deletions cut 0 bases from V and 0 bases from J, with 13 bases between. The V gene's germline CDR1 is WNHNN and CDR2 SYGVQD (reference sequence). The length of the CDR3 is 17 residues. The CDR3 here is CASSESAWDSSTDTQYF. The DNA of the CDR3 is TGCGCCAGCAGTGAGTCCGCCTGGGACTCCAGCACAGATACGCAGTATTTT.

This chain joins TRBV2 and TRBJ2-2; 9 positions match TRBD1. CDR3 length: 15 amino acids. Germline CDR1 is SNHLY and CDR2 is FYNNEI. V shed 6 bases, J shed 1 base, and the junction held 3 bases outside the gene matches. Here the CDR3 reads CASRGQGVNTGELFF. CDR3 DNA sequence: TGTGCCAGCAGGGGACAGGGAGTGAACACCGGGGAGCTGTTTTTT.

This chain links TRBV6-1 with TRBJ1-1; a possible D gene is TRBD1 (6 bases). Germline V gives CDR1 MNHNS, CDR2 SASEGT. Trimming took 4 bases from V and 1 from J, leaving 10 bases between them. This CDR3 contains 14 residues. CDR3 sequence reads: CASSANRENTEAFF. The CDR3 bases are TGTGCCAGCAGTGCAAACAGGGAGAACACTGAAGCTTTCTTT.

Comments on this clone: A read error may account for a junction end that differs from germline. The genes are TRBV28 and TRBJ1-5; D is undetermined. CDR1 is MDHEN, CDR2 SYDVKM, per germline. This CDR3 contains 13 residues. The CDR3 DNA reads TGTGCCAGCAGACCCCAGAGCAACCAGCCCCAGCATTTT. Protein product: CASRPQSNQPQHF.

The sample holds a few counts of this clone. V is TRBV19 and J is TRBJ2-7; TRBD1 aligns across 8 bases. This CDR3 is 14 amino acids long. The junction had 6 bases not matched to a gene; V was cut back by 5 bases and J by 3 bases. Germline-derived CDR1 and CDR2 are LNHDA and SQIVND (reference sequence). CDR3 nucleotide sequence: TGTGCCAGTAGTCTCGGGACAGGTGGCTACGAGCAGTACTTC. Amino acids: CASSLGTGGYEQYF.

This clone was observed a handful of times. The chain is built from TRBV27 and TRBJ1-2, with TRBD1 as a possible D gene (5 bases). Germline values: CDR1 MNHEY, CDR2 SMNVEV (reference sequence). With 4 bases removed from V and 6 bases from J, the gap between germline ends came to 24 bases. The CDR3 contains 17 residues. The CDR3 protein is CASSSLVKDSYRHGYTF. The CDR3, as DNA: TGTGCCAGCAGTTCCTTGGTTAAAGACAGCTACCGGCATGGCTACACCTTC.